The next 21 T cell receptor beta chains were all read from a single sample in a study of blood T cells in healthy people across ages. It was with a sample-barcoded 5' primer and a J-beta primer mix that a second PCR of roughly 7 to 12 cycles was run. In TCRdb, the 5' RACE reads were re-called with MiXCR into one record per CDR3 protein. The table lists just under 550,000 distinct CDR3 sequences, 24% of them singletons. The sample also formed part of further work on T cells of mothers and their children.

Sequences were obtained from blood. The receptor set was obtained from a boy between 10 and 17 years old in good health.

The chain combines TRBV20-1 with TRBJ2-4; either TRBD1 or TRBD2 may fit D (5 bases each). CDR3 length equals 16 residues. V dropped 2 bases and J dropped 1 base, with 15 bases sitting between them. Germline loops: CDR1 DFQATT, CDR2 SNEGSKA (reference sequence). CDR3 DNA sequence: TGCAGTGCTAGATCCGGGGCGATCTTTGCCAAAAACATTCAGTACTTC. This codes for CSARSGAIFAKNIQYF.

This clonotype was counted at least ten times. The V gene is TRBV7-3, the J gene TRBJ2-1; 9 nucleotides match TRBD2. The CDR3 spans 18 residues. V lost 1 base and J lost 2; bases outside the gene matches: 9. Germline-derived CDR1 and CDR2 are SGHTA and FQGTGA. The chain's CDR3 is CASSLRQAIAGAYNEQFF. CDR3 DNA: TGTGCCAGCAGCTTAAGACAGGCCATAGCGGGAGCCTACAATGAGCAGTTCTTC.

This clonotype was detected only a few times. CDR3 DNA sequence: TGTGCCAGCAGCCGGGGACTAGCGGGAGCCGAGCAGTACTTC. It specifies CASSRGLAGAEQYF. The gene calls are TRBV3-1 and TRBJ2-1, with 14 bases matching TRBD2. The J call is uncertain, as TRBJ2-7 better fits the DNA end. The CDR3 runs 14 residues. Germline V gene lookup returns CDR1 LGHDT and CDR2 YNNKEL (reference sequence).

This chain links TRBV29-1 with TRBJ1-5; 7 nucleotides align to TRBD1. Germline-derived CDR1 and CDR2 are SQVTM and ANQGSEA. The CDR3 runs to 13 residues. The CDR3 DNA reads TGCAGTGCTGGGACAGCTAAAAATCAGCCCCAGCATTTT. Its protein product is CSAGTAKNQPQHF.

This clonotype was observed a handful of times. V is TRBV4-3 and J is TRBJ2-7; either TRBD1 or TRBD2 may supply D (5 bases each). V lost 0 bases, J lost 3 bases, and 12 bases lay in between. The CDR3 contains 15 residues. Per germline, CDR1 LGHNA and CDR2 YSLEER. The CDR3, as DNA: TGCGCCAGCAGCCAAGATCCGGGGCCAAACTACGAGCAGTACTTC. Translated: CASSQDPGPNYEQYF.

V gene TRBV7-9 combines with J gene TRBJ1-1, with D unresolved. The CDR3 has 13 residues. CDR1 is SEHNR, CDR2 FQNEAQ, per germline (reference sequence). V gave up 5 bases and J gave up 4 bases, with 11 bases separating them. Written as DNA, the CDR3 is TGTGCCAGCAGCCTCCAAGTGTCCACTGAAGCTTTCTTT. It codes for CASSLQVSTEAFF.

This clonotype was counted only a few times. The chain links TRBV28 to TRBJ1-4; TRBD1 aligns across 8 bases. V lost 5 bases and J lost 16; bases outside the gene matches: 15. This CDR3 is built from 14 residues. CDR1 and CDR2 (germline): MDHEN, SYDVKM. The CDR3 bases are TGTGCCAGCAGTATTTCCGGGACAGGCCGATTCGGGTTTTTT. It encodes CASSISGTGRFGFF.

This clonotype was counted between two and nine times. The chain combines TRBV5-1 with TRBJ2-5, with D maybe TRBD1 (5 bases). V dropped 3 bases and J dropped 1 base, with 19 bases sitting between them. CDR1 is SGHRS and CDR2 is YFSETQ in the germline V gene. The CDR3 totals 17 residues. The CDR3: CASSSIGAGLSQETQYF. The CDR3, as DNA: TGCGCCAGCAGCTCCATTGGGGCAGGGTTGTCCCAAGAGACCCAGTACTTC.

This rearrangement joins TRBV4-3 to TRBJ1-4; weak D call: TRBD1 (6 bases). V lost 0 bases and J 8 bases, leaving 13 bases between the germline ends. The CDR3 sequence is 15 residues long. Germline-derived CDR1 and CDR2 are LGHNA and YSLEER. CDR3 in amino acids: CASSQDRTAQEKLFF. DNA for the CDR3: TGCGCCAGCAGCCAAGATAGGACAGCGCAAGAAAAACTGTTTTTT.

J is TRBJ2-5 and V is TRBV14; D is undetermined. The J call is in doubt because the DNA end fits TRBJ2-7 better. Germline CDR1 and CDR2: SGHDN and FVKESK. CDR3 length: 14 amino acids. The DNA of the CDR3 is TGTGCCAGCAGCCAAGACCGCCCCCCTACCGAGCAGTACTTC. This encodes CASSQDRPPTEQYF.

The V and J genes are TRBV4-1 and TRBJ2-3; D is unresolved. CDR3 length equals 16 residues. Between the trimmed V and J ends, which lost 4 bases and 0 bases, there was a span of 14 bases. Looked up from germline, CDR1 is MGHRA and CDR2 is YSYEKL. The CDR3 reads CASSLHARYSTDTQYF. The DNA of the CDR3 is TGCGCCAGCAGCCTGCACGCGAGGTATAGCACAGATACGCAGTATTTT.

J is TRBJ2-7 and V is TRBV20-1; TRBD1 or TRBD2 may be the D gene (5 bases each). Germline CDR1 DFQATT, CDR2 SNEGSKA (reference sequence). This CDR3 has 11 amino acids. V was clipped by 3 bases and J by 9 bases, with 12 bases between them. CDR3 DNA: TGCAGTGCTAGGGGGGATTGGGGGCAGTACTTC. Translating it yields CSARGDWGQYF.

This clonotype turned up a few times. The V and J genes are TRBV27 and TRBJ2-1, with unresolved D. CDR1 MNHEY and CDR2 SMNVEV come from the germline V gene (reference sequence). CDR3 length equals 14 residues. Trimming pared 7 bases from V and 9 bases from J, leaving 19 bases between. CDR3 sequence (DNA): TGTGCCAGCACTCCGGGCCGGAACACGGGTGAGCAGTTCTTC. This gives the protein CASTPGRNTGEQFF.

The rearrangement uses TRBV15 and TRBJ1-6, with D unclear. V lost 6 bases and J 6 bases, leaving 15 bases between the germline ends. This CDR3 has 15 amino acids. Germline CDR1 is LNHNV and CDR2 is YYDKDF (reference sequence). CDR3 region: CATRVKPNSNSPLHF. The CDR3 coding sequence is TGTGCCACCAGGGTGAAACCTAATTCTAATTCACCCCTCCACTTT.

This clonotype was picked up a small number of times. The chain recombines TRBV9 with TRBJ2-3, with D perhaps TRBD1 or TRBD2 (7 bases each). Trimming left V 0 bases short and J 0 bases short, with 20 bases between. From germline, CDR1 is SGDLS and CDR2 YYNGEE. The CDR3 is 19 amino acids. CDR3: CASSVEGGGEWTSTDTQYF. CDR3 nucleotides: TGTGCCAGCAGCGTAGAGGGAGGGGGCGAATGGACTAGCACAGATACGCAGTATTTT.

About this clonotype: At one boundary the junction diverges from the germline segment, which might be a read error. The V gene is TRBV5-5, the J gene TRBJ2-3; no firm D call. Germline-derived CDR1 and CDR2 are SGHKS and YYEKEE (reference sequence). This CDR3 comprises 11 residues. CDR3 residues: CAGSFKDTQYF. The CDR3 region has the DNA TGTGCCGGCAGCTTCAAAGATACGCAGTATTTT.

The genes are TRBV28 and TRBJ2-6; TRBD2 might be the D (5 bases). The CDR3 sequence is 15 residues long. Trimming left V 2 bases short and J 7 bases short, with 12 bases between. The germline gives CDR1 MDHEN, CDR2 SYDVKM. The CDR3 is CASSLGGSEANVLTF. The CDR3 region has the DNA TGTGCCAGCAGTTTAGGAGGCTCTGAAGCCAACGTCCTGACTTTC.

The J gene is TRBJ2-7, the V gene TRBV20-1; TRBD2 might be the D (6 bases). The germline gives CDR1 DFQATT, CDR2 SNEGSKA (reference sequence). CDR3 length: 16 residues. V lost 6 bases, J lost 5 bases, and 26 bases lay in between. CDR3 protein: CSATLSPRGGVDEQYF. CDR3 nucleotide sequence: TGCAGTGCCACTTTATCCCCCCGGGGCGGGGTTGACGAGCAGTACTTC.

Here the CDR3 DNA reads TGCGCCAGCAGCCAATATGGACAGCCCCAAGAGACCCAGTACTTC. Residues: CASSQYGQPQETQYF. This chain uses TRBV4-3 with TRBJ2-5; maybe TRBD1 (6 bases). Trimming stripped 2 bases from V and 1 base from J, with 11 bases between. The CDR3 sequence is 15 residues long. Germline assignment: CDR1 LGHNA and CDR2 YSLEER.

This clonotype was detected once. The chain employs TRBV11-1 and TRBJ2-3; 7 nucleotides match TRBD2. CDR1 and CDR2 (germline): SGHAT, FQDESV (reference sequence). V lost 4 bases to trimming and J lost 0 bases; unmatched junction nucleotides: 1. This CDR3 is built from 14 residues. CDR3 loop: CASSWRGSTDTQYF. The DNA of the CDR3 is TGTGCCAGCAGCTGGCGGGGGAGCACAGATACGCAGTATTTT.

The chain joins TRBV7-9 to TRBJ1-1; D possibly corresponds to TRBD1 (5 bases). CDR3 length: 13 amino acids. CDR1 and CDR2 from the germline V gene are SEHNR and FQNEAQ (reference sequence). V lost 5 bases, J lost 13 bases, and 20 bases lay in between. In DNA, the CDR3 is TGTGCCAGCAGCAAGGACGCGTCGGCTGGGGGTTTCTTT. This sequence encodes CASSKDASAGGFF.